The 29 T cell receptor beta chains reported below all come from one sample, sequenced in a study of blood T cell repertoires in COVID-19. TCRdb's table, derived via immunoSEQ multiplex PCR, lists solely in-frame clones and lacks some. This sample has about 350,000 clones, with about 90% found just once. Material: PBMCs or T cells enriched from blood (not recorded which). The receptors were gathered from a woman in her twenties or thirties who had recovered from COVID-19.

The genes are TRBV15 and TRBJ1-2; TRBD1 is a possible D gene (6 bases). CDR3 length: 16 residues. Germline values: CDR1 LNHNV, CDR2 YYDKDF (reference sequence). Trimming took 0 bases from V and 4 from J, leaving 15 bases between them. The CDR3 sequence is CATSRDRGRGAYGYTF. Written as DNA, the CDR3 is TGTGCCACCAGCAGAGATCGGGGCAGGGGCGCCTATGGCTACACCTTC.

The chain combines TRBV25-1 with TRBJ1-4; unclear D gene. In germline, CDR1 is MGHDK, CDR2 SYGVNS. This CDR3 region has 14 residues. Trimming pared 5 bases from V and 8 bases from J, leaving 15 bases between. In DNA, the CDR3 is TGTGCCAGCAGTTCTACGGCGACTTGGGAAAAACTGTTTTTT. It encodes CASSSTATWEKLFF.

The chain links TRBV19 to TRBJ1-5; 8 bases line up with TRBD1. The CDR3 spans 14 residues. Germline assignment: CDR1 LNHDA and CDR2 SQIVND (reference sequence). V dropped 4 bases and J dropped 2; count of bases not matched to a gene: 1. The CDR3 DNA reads TGTGCCAGTAGTAGGGGACAGGGCAATCAGCCCCAGCATTTT. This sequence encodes CASSRGQGNQPQHF.

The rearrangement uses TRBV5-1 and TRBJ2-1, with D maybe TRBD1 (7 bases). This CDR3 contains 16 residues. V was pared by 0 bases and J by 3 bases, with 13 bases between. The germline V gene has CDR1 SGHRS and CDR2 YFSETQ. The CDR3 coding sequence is TGCGCCAGCAGCTTGGTTGCGGGACAGTTCTACAATGAGCAGTTCTTC. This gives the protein CASSLVAGQFYNEQFF.

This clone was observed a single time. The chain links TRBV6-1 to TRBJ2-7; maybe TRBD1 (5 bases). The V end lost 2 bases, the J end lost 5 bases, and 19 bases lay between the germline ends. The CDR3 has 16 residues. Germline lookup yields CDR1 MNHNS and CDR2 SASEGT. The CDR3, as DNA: TGTGCCAGCAGTGAATCTCATAGACAGTGGGGCAACGAGCAGTACTTC. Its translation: CASSESHRQWGNEQYF.

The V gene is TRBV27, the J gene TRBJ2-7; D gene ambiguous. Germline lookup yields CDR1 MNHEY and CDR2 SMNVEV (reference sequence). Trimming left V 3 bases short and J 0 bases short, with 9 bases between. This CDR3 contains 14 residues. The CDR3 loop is CASSLKLGSYEQYF. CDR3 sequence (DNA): TGTGCCAGCAGTTTGAAGCTTGGCTCCTACGAGCAGTACTTC.

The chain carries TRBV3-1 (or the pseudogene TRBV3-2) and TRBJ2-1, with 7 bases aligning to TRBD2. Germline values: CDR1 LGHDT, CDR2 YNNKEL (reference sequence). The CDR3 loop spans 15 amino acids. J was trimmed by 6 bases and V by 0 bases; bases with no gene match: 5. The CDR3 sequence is CASSQERELGNEQFF. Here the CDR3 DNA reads TGTGCCAGCAGCCAAGAGCGGGAGTTGGGCAATGAGCAGTTCTTC.

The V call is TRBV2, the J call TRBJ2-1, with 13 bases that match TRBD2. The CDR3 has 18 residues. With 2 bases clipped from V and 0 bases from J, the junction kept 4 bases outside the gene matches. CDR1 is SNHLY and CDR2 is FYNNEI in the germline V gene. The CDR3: CASSETSGGVSSYNEQFF. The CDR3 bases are TGTGCCAGCAGTGAAACTAGCGGGGGGGTTTCCTCCTACAATGAGCAGTTCTTC. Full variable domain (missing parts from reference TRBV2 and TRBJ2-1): EPEVTQTPSHQVTQMGQEVILRCVPISNHLYFYWYRQILGQKVEFLVSFYNNEISEKSEIFDDQFSVERPDGSNFTLKIRSTKLEDSAMYFCASSETSGGVSSYNEQFFGPGTRLTVL.

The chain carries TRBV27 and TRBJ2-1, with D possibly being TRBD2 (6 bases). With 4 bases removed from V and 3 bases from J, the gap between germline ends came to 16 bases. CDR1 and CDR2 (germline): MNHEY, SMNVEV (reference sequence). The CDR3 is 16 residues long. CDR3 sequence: CASSSQGEGGYNEQFF. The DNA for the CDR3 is TGTGCCAGCAGTTCCCAAGGCGAGGGAGGCTACAATGAGCAGTTCTTC.

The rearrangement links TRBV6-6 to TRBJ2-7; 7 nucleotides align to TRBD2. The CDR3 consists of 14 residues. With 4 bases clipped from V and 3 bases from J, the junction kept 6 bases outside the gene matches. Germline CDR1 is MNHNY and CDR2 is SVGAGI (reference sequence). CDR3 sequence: CASSSHSGNYEQYF. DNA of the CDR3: TGTGCCAGCAGTTCGCACAGCGGGAACTACGAGCAGTACTTC.

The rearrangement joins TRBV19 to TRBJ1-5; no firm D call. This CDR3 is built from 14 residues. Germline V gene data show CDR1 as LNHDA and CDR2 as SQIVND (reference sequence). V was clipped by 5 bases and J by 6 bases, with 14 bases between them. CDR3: CASSYDSVGQPQHF. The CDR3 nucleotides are TGTGCCAGTAGTTACGACTCTGTCGGTCAGCCCCAGCATTTT.

CDR3 in DNA: TGTGCCAGCAGCCCTCGGACAGATAGATTCTACGAGCAGTACTTC. This sequence encodes CASSPRTDRFYEQYF. The V call is TRBV7-2, the J call TRBJ2-7; the D gene is possibly TRBD1 (6 bases). V was clipped by 5 bases and J by 3 bases, with 17 bases between them. Germline V CDR1 and CDR2: SGHTA, FQGNSA. The CDR3 covers 15 residues.

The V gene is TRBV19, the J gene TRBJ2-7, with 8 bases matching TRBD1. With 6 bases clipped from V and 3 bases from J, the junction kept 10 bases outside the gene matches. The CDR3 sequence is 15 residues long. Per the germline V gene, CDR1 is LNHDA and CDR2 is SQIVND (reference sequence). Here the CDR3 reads CASRTGTGMNYEQYF. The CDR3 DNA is TGTGCCAGTAGGACCGGGACAGGCATGAACTACGAGCAGTACTTC.

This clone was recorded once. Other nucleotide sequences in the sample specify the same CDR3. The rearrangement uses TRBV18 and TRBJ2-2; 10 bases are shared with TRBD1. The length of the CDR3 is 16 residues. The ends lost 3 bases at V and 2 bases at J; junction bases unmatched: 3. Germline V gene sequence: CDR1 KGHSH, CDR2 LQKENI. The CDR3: CASSPGQGFNTGELFF. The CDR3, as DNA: TGTGCCAGCTCACCGGGACAGGGGTTTAACACCGGGGAGCTGTTTTTT.

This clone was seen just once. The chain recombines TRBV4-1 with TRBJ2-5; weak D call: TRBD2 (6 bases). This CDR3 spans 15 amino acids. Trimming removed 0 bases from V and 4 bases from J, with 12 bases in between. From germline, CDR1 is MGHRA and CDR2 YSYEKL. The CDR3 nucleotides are TGCGCCAGCAGCCAAGATCCGGGAGCGGGAGAGACCCAGTACTTC. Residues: CASSQDPGAGETQYF.

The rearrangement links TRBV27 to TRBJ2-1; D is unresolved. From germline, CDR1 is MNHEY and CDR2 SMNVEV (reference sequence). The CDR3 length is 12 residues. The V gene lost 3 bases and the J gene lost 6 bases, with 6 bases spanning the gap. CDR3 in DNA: TGTGCCAGCAGTTTCACGGGCAATGAGCAGTTCTTC. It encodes CASSFTGNEQFF.

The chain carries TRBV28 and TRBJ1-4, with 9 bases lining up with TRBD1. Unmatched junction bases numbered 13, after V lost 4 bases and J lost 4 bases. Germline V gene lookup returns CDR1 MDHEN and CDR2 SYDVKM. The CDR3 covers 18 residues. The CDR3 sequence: CASSSGTGHSIGNEKLFF. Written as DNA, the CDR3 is TGTGCCAGCAGTTCCGGGACAGGGCATTCAATTGGTAATGAAAAACTGTTTTTT.

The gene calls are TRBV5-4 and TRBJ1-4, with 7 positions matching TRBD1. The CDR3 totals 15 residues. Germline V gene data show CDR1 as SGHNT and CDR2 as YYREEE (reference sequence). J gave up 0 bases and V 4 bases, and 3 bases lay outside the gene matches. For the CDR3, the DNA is TGTGCCAGCAGCCCTGGGACAGCAACTAATGAAAAACTGTTTTTT. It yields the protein CASSPGTATNEKLFF.

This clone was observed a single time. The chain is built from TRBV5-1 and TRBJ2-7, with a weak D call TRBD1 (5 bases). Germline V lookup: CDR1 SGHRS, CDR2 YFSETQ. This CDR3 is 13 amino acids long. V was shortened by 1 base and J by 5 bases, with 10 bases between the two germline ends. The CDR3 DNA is TGCGCCAGCAGCTTGTCAGGGTTGGACGAGCAGTACTTC. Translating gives CASSLSGLDEQYF. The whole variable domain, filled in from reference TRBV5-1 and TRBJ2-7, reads KAGVTQTPRYLIKTRGQQVTLSCSPISGHRSVSWYQQTPGQGLQFLFEYFSETQRNKGNFPGRFSGRQFSNSRSEMNVSTLELGDSALYLCASSLSGLDEQYFGPGTRLTVT.

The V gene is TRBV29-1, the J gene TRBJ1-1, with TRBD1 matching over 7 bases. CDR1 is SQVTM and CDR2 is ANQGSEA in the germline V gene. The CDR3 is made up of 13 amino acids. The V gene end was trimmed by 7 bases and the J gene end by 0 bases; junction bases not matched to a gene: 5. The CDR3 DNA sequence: TGCAGCGCCCCGGGACAGATGAACACTGAAGCTTTCTTT. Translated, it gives CSAPGQMNTEAFF.

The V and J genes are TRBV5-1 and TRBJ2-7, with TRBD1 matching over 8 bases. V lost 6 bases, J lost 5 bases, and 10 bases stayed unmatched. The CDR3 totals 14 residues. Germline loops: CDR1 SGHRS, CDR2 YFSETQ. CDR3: CASTITGTGDEQYF. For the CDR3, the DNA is TGCGCCAGCACTATAACCGGGACAGGAGACGAGCAGTACTTC.

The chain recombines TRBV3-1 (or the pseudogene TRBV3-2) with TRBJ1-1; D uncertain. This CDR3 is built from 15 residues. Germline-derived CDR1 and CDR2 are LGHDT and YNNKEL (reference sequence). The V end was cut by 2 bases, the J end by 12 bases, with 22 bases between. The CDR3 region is CASSQSDLSKKDTFF. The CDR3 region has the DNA TGTGCCAGCAGCCAATCGGATCTCTCGAAGAAAGACACTTTCTTT.

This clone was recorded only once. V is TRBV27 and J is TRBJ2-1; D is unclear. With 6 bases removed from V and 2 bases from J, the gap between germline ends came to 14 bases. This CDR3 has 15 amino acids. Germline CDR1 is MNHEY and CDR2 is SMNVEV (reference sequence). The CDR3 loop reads CASSFSSATYNEQFF. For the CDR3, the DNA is TGTGCCAGCAGCTTTAGCTCAGCCACCTACAATGAGCAGTTCTTC.

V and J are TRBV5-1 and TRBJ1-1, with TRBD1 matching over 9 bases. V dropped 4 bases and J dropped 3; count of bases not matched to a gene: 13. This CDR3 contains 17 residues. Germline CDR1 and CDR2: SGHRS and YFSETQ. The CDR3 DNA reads TGCGCCAGCAGCCGGGACAGGGCCCCATCGAGGGACACTGAAGCTTTCTTT. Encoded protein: CASSRDRAPSRDTEAFF.

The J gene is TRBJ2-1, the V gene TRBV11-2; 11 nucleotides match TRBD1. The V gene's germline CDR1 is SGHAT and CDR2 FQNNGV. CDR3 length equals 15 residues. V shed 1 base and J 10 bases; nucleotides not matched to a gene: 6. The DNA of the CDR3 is TGTGCCAGCAGCTTAGTGGACAGGGGGCTTCCAGAGCAGTTCTTC. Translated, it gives CASSLVDRGLPEQFF. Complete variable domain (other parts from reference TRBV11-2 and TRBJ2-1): EAGVAQSPRYKIIEKRQSVAFWCNPISGHATLYWYQQILGQGPKLLIQFQNNGVVDDSQLPKDRFSAERLKGVDSTLKIQPAKLEDSAVYLCASSLVDRGLPEQFFGPGTRLTVL.

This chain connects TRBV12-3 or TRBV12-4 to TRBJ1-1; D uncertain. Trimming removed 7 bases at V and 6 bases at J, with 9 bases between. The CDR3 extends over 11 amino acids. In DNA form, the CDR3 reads TGTGCCAGCATGGCTCGGGCTGAAGCTTTCTTT. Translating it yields CASMARAEAFF.

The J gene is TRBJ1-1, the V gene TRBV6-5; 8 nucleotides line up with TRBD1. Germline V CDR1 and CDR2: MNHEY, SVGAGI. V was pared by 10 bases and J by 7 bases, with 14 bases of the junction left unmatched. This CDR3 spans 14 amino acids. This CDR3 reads CATREVGQAREAFF. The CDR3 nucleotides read TGTGCCACACGAGAGGTGGGACAGGCCCGTGAAGCTTTCTTT.

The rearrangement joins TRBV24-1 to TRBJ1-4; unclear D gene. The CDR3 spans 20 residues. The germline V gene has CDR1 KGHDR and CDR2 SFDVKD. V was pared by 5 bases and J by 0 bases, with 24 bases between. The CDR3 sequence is CATSAPPGIGLDATNEKLFF. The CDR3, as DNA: TGTGCCACCAGTGCCCCCCCGGGGATAGGATTGGACGCAACTAATGAAAAACTGTTTTTT.

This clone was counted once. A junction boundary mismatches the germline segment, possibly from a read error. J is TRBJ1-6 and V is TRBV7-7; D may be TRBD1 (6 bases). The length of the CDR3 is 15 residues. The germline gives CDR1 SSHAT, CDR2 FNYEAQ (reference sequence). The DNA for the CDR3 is TGTGCTAGCAGCTTGGTCCGGGACACTAATTCACCCCTCCACTTT. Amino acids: CASSLVRDTNSPLHF.